A single TCR beta chain is shown here with its context. The germline gives CDR1 SGDLS, CDR2 YYNGEE. Germline trimming cut 3 bases from V and 3 bases from J; bases unmatched to any gene: 2. This CDR3 contains 16 residues. This sample was included in a study of shared clonotypes between healthy human individuals. Researchers drew on roughly 89 million PBMCs for genomic DNA from unsorted samples. Produced via immunoSEQ multiplex PCR; TCRdb's table is partial and in-frame only. The table lists around 500,000 clones, over 65% of them singletons. The clonotype comes from a woman aged 35 to 49 in good health. Some clones in this sample may be carry-over from other donors' samples. The specimen was PBMCs. The genes are TRBV9 and TRBJ2-2, with TRBD2 matching over 13 bases. The CDR3 bases are TGTGCCAGCAGCGCAGGACTAGCGGGAGACACCGGGGAGCTGTTTTTT. Protein: CASSAGLAGDTGELFF.